This T cell receptor beta chain came from a study of memory CD4+ T cells and cytomegalovirus serostatus. The sort gate was single viable CD3+CD4+CD8-CD45RO+ cells for memory CD4+ T cells. This table comes from immunoSEQ multiplex PCR, and its TCRdb copy is limited to in-frame clones, with some not included. The sample lists 50,000 or so clones, approximately 81% occurring once. What was sequenced was memory CD4+ T cells from blood. This clonotype was obtained from an adult in good health and CMV-seropositive.

Here the CDR3 DNA reads TGTGCCAGCTCACCGGAAGAGACCCAGTACTTC. This translates into CASSPEETQYF. The chain links TRBV18 to TRBJ2-5, with D unresolved. V lost 3 bases, J lost 3 bases, and 2 bases lay in between. The CDR3 consists of 11 residues. Germline CDR1 KGHSH, CDR2 LQKENI. Combining the CDR3 with reference TRBV18 and TRBJ2-5 gives the whole variable domain NAGVMQNPRHLVRRRGQEARLRCSPMKGHSHVYWYRQLPEEGLKFMVYLQKENIIDESGMPKERFSAEFPKEGPSILRIQQVVRGDSAAYFCASSPEETQYFGPGTRLLVL.